The clone carrying this T cell receptor (beta chain) was observed a single time. Its antigen remains unknown. This sample also contains other DNA sequences that code for the same CDR3. V lost 2 bases to trimming and J lost 6 bases, with 11 bases between them. Per the germline V gene, CDR1 is MDHEN and CDR2 is SYDVKM. This CDR3 contains 14 residues. The data were taken from a study of shared clonotypes between healthy human individuals. Study overall: Those who served as donors were a couple of women and three men between the ages of 18 and 49. Donors had three CD4 naive, three CD4 memory, two CD8 naive and one CD8 memory plate apiece. Study outcomes and limitations: Relative to clonotypes present in all four donors, those not shared had lower generation probabilities.

It was CD45RO-negative cells, positively selected for CCR7, that made up naive CD8 cells, with terminally differentiated effector memory CD45RA+ cells excluded. All participating donors were Caucasian adults from Nashville, Tennessee. The assay was immunoSEQ multiplex PCR, and TCRdb's table has in-frame clones only and misses some. The table includes hundreds of thousands of clones, about 95% detected once. This chain uses TRBV28 with TRBJ1-5, with D perhaps matching TRBD1 (6 bases). The source is a woman between 25 and 40 years old in good health. Sequenced material: naive CD8+ T cells sorted from blood. The chain's CDR3 is CASSLRGGRQPQHF. The CDR3 DNA reads TGTGCCAGCAGTTTAAGGGGGGGGCGTCAGCCCCAGCATTTT.